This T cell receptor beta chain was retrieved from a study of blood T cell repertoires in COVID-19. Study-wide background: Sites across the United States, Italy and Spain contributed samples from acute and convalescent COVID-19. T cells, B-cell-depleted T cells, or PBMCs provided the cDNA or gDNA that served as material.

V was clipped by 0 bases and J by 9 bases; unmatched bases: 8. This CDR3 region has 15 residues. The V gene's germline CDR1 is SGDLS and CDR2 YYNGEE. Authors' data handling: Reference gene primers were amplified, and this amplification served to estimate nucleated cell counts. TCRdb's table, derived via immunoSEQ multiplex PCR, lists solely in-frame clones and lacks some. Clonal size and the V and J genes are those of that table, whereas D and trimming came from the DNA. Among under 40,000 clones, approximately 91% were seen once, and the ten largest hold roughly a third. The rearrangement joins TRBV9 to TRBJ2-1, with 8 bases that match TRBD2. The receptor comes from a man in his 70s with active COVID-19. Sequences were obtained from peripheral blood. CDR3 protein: CASSVGLAGLGEQFF. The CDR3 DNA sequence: TGTGCCAGCAGCGTAGGATTAGCGGGATTGGGTGAGCAGTTCTTC.